This entry lists 29 T cell receptor beta chains sequenced from one sample in a study of CD8 T cells in Susac syndrome. The RNA, about 0.45 to 1 ug, was put through reverse transcription using random hexamers. TCRdb reprocessed the immunoSEQ multiplex PCR reads with MiXCR, giving one entry per CDR3 protein. The data hold some 250,000 distinct CDR3 sequences, with around 96% observed a single time. Sequenced input: CD4+ T cells from PBMCs. The receptors derive from a human donor with Susac syndrome.

The chain recombines TRBV5-1 with TRBJ2-1, with a possible D match to TRBD2 (5 bases). Trimming removed 5 bases from V and 13 bases from J, with 19 bases in between. CDR1 and CDR2 (germline): SGHRS, YFSETQ. The CDR3 runs to 13 residues. The CDR3 here is CASRMRVGERQFF. The DNA of the CDR3 is TGCGCCAGCAGGATGAGGGTAGGTGAACGTCAGTTCTTC.

The chain combines TRBV6-5 with TRBJ1-2; 9 bases fit TRBD1. Trimming took 5 bases from V and 6 from J; bases not matched to a gene: 1. This CDR3 comprises 12 residues. Germline CDR1 reads MNHEY; CDR2 reads SVGAGI. The CDR3 loop reads CASSRTGDGYTF. The CDR3 region has the DNA TGTGCCAGCAGTCGGACAGGGGATGGCTACACCTTC.

This clonotype appeared a single time. The chain employs TRBV2 and TRBJ1-5, with D unclear. V lost 5 bases, J lost 6 bases, and 14 bases lay in between. Per germline, CDR1 SNHLY and CDR2 FYNNEI. The CDR3 is made up of 14 amino acids. This CDR3 reads CASSRGQSGQPQHF. The CDR3 coding sequence is TGTGCCAGCAGTCGAGGGCAGTCGGGTCAGCCCCAGCATTTT.

This sequence joins TRBV3-1 and TRBJ1-1, with D perhaps matching TRBD1 (5 bases). Germline V gives CDR1 LGHDT, CDR2 YNNKEL (reference sequence). V was cut by 7 bases and J by 0 bases, with 18 bases left in between. This CDR3 is built from 16 residues. CDR3 nucleotides: TGTGCCAGCACCGCAAACTGGGGCGACTTGAACACTGAAGCTTTCTTT. Its protein is CASTANWGDLNTEAFF.

The chain is built from TRBV12-5 and TRBJ2-1; 10 bases agree with TRBD1. The V gene's germline CDR1 is LGHNT and CDR2 FRNRAP. The length of the CDR3 is 16 residues. V gave up 7 bases and J gave up 4 bases; unmatched junction bases: 10. The CDR3 nucleotides read TGTGCTAGTGCCAATCCGGGACAGGGGAATTACAATGAGCAGTTCTTC. Protein: CASANPGQGNYNEQFF.

The genes are TRBV20-1 and TRBJ2-7, with D perhaps TRBD1 or TRBD2 (5 bases each). Germline V CDR1 and CDR2: DFQATT, SNEGSKA (reference sequence). The germline V and J ends were trimmed by 4 bases and 6 bases, with 25 bases remaining between them. The CDR3 sequence is 16 residues long. The CDR3 spells CSATDYQGPMFSEQYF. CDR3 nucleotide sequence: TGCAGTGCTACCGACTACCAGGGCCCGATGTTTAGCGAGCAGTACTTC.

The chain links TRBV4-1 to TRBJ1-1, with 7 bases identical to TRBD1. Germline CDR1 MGHRA, CDR2 YSYEKL. This CDR3 contains 15 residues. The trim removed 1 base at V and 5 bases at J, leaving 7 bases unmatched. The CDR3 sequence is CASSQVQGGKTEAFF. CDR3 sequence (DNA): TGCGCCAGCAGCCAAGTGCAGGGGGGTAAAACTGAAGCTTTCTTT.

V usage is TRBV20-1 and J usage is TRBJ2-3, with TRBD1 matching over 10 bases. The CDR3 runs 15 residues. The germline CDR1 and CDR2 sequences are DFQATT and SNEGSKA (reference sequence). V lost 6 bases and J lost 6; bases outside the gene matches: 12. Here the CDR3 DNA reads TGCAGTGCGGGTGCCGGGACAGGGGTTTTTGATACGCAGTATTTT. It is translated as CSAGAGTGVFDTQYF.

The chain employs TRBV4-1 and TRBJ2-2; TRBD1 matches 7 bases. V was clipped by 4 bases and J by 7 bases; unmatched bases: 12. Germline V gives CDR1 MGHRA, CDR2 YSYEKL. The CDR3 runs 16 residues. CDR3 sequence: CASSRQTGAGGGELFF. The CDR3 region has the DNA TGCGCCAGCAGCCGCCAAACAGGGGCGGGTGGCGGGGAGCTGTTTTTT.

This chain connects TRBV9 to TRBJ1-1; D not certain. V lost 7 bases and J 7 bases, leaving 26 bases between the germline ends. Germline assignment: CDR1 SGDLS and CDR2 YYNGEE. This CDR3 has 16 residues. The CDR3: CASSYIDFPPAGEAFF. CDR3 in DNA: TGTGCCAGCTCCTACATAGACTTTCCACCGGCAGGTGAAGCTTTCTTT. The full variable domain, in which reference TRBV9 and TRBJ1-1 provide the parts outside the CDR3, is DSGVTQTPKHLITATGQRVTLRCSPRSGDLSVYWYQQSLDQGLQFLIQYYNGEERAKGNILERFSAQQFPDLHSELNLSSLELGDSALYFCASSYIDFPPAGEAFFGQGTRLTVV.

This clonotype was detected once. The V call is TRBV5-1, the J call TRBJ2-1, with 8 positions matching TRBD2. Trimming cost V 4 bases and J 4 bases; bases outside gene matches: 10. Germline-derived CDR1 and CDR2 are SGHRS and YFSETQ. The CDR3 runs 16 residues. CDR3 residues: CASSLMAGGLYNEQFF. The CDR3 DNA reads as TGCGCCAGCAGCCTCATGGCGGGAGGCCTGTACAATGAGCAGTTCTTC.

V and J are TRBV30 and TRBJ1-2; D is perhaps TRBD1 (6 bases). CDR1 and CDR2 (germline): GTSNPN, SVGIG (reference sequence). The CDR3 sequence is 14 residues long. Trimming left V 3 bases short and J 0 bases short, with 11 bases between. CDR3 sequence (DNA): TGTGCCTGGAGAAGCGGGACATCTAACTATGGCTACACCTTC. As protein: CAWRSGTSNYGYTF.

The chain employs TRBV30 and TRBJ1-2; tentatively, D is TRBD1 (6 bases). Trimming removed 4 bases from V and 2 bases from J, with 8 bases in between. The CDR3 is 12 residues long. Germline lookup yields CDR1 GTSNPN and CDR2 SVGIG (reference sequence). This CDR3 reads CAWNTGNYGYTF. CDR3 nucleotides: TGTGCCTGGAACACAGGGAACTATGGCTACACCTTC.

The CDR3 sequence is CARDRANTEAFF. CDR3 DNA: TGTGCCAGGGACAGGGCGAACACTGAAGCTTTCTTT. The rearrangement joins TRBV12-3 or TRBV12-4 to TRBJ1-1, with 8 bases matching TRBD1. J was trimmed by 1 base and V by 9 bases; bases with no gene match: 1. The CDR3 length is 12 residues.

V gene TRBV29-1 combines with J gene TRBJ1-5; D possibly corresponds to TRBD1 (5 bases). CDR1 and CDR2 from the germline V gene are SQVTM and ANQGSEA. The V gene lost 4 bases and the J gene lost 3 bases, with 7 bases spanning the gap. The CDR3 runs 12 residues. The CDR3 reads CSVGGDNQPQHF. The CDR3 DNA follows: TGCAGCGTTGGGGGCGACAATCAGCCCCAGCATTTT.

This clonotype appeared once. In nucleotides, the CDR3 is TGTGCCAGCAGCCAAGATGTGGCGTCTAGCGAGACCCAGTACTTC. As protein: CASSQDVASSETQYF. The V call is TRBV14, the J call TRBJ2-5; perhaps TRBD2 as D (5 bases). The germline V gene encodes CDR1 SGHDN and CDR2 FVKESK. Trimming took off 0 bases at V and 5 bases at J, with 13 bases between the two ends. The CDR3 covers 15 residues.

The V and J genes are TRBV20-1 and TRBJ2-7; 9 positions agree with TRBD2. Germline V CDR1 and CDR2: DFQATT, SNEGSKA (reference sequence). The V and J ends lost 1 base and 6 bases, in that order; junction bases with no gene match: 10. This CDR3 comprises 15 residues. In nucleotides, the CDR3 is TGCAGTGCTAGAGGGATTAGCGGGAGTTTTTCCGAGCAGTACTTC. Encoded protein: CSARGISGSFSEQYF.

This rearrangement joins TRBV27 to TRBJ2-3, with D hard to call. Trimming left V 8 bases short and J 2 bases short, with 5 bases between. Per germline, CDR1 MNHEY and CDR2 SMNVEV (reference sequence). The CDR3 is 11 residues long. DNA of the CDR3: TGTGCCAGCGGGTTCACAGATACGCAGTATTTT. Translating it yields CASGFTDTQYF.

The genes are TRBV15 and TRBJ2-7; TRBD1 aligns across 9 bases. The germline gives CDR1 LNHNV, CDR2 YYDKDF (reference sequence). The CDR3 covers 15 residues. The V segment lost 2 bases and the J segment 8 bases; nucleotides outside the gene matches: 10. CDR3 protein: CATSRMGGQGWKQYF. The CDR3, as DNA: TGTGCCACCAGCAGAATGGGGGGACAGGGTTGGAAGCAGTACTTC.

For the CDR3, the DNA is TGCAGTGCTAAGCCCCCCTCTTTTAGGAGGCAGCCCCAGCATTTT. Its protein product is CSAKPPSFRRQPQHF. The rearrangement joins TRBV20-1 to TRBJ1-5; D remains unclear. Trimming left V 4 bases short and J 7 bases short, with 20 bases between. The CDR3 totals 15 residues. Germline V gene sequence: CDR1 DFQATT, CDR2 SNEGSKA (reference sequence).

The V gene is TRBV3-1, the J gene TRBJ2-5; 11 bases are shared with TRBD2. CDR3 length equals 18 residues. The V segment lost 4 bases and the J segment 1 base; nucleotides outside the gene matches: 11. Germline V CDR1 and CDR2: LGHDT, YNNKEL (reference sequence). The chain's CDR3 is CASSRGTSGGGIQETQYF. CDR3 coding DNA: TGTGCCAGCAGCCGCGGGACTAGCGGAGGGGGGATCCAAGAGACCCAGTACTTC.

This chain joins TRBV29-1 and TRBJ2-3; D is perhaps TRBD1 (6 bases). The CDR3 covers 16 residues. Germline CDR1 and CDR2: SQVTM and ANQGSEA. The V end was cut by 5 bases, the J end by 4 bases, with 22 bases between. CDR3 loop: CSVSSEARGSSDTQYF. CDR3 nucleotides: TGCAGCGTTAGTTCAGAGGCCAGGGGATCTTCAGATACGCAGTATTTT.

This clonotype was recorded only once. V usage is TRBV20-1 and J usage is TRBJ1-4, with TRBD1 as a possible D gene (5 bases). Trimming took 6 bases from V and 2 from J, leaving 10 bases between them. CDR1 DFQATT and CDR2 SNEGSKA come from the germline V gene (reference sequence). There are 13 residues in the CDR3. The CDR3 here is CSAVGETNEKLFF. CDR3 sequence (DNA): TGCAGTGCCGTAGGGGAGACTAATGAAAAACTGTTTTTT.

This chain uses TRBV5-1 with TRBJ2-5, with D perhaps assigned TRBD1 or TRBD2 (5 bases each). This CDR3 has 15 amino acids. Trimming took off 2 bases at V and 2 bases at J, with 13 bases between the two ends. CDR1 is SGHRS and CDR2 is YFSETQ in the germline V gene. The CDR3 is CASSLGPGQQETQYF. CDR3 coding DNA: TGCGCCAGCAGCTTAGGCCCGGGGCAGCAAGAGACCCAGTACTTC.

The rearrangement joins TRBV12-3 or TRBV12-4 to TRBJ2-7; the match to TRBD2 covers 12 bases. J gave up 3 bases and V 6 bases, and 6 bases lay outside the gene matches. This CDR3 has 15 amino acids. The CDR3 sequence is CASRVGLAGHYEQYF. CDR3 DNA: TGTGCCAGCAGAGTAGGACTAGCGGGACACTACGAGCAGTACTTC.

In its sample, this clonotype was seen a few times. The rearrangement joins TRBV11-2 to TRBJ2-1; 8 bases align to TRBD2. With V trimmed by 5 bases and J by 0 bases, 0 bases remained unmatched. Germline V gene data show CDR1 as SGHAT and CDR2 as FQNNGV. This CDR3 contains 14 residues. The CDR3 DNA follows: TGTGCCAGCAGCACTAGCGGCTCCTACAATGAGCAGTTCTTC. It is translated as CASSTSGSYNEQFF.

V is TRBV20-1 and J is TRBJ2-5; D uncertain. V was shortened by 1 base and J by 1 base, with 10 bases between the two germline ends. Germline CDR1 is DFQATT and CDR2 is SNEGSKA (reference sequence). The CDR3 sequence is 14 residues long. CDR3: CSARGQAIQETQYF. The DNA for the CDR3 is TGCAGTGCTAGAGGGCAGGCCATCCAAGAGACCCAGTACTTC.

This clonotype was found once. The V and J genes are TRBV12-5 and TRBJ2-7, with unresolved D. V gave up 5 bases and J gave up 3 bases, with 11 bases separating them. The germline gives CDR1 LGHNT, CDR2 FRNRAP. The CDR3 sequence is 13 residues long. CDR3 loop: CASGPPEDYEQYF. CDR3 nucleotide sequence: TGTGCTAGTGGTCCCCCCGAGGACTACGAGCAGTACTTC.

V usage is TRBV12-3 or TRBV12-4 and J usage is TRBJ1-2, with D possibly TRBD1 on 6 matching bases. The CDR3 runs 14 residues. V was clipped by 1 base and J by 7 bases, with 13 bases between them. This CDR3 reads CASSLVIRGGGYTF. CDR3 bases: TGTGCCAGCAGTTTAGTAATCAGGGGTGGTGGCTACACCTTC.